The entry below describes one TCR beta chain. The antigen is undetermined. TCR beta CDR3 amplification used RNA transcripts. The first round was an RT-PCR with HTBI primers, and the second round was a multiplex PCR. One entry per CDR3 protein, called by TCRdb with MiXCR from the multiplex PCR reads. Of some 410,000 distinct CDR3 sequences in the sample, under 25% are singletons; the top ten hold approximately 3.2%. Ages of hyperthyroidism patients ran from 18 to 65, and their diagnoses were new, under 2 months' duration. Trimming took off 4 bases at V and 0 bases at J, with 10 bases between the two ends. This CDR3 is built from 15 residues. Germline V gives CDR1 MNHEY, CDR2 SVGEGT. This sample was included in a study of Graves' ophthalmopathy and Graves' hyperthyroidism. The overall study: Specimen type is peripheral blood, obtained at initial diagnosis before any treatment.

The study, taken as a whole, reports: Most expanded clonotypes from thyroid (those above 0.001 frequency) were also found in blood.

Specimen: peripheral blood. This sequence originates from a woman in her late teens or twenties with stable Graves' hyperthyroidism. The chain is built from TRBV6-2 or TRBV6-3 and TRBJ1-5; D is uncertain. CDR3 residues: CASSLGLISNQPQHF. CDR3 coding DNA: TGTGCCAGCAGTTTGGGCCTAATTAGCAATCAGCCCCAGCATTTT.